Listed here are 10 T cell receptor beta chains from one sample, sequenced in a study of blood T cell repertoires in COVID-19. Generated by immunoSEQ multiplex PCR, the TCRdb table keeps only in-frame clones and is missing some. The repertoire holds roughly 100,000 clones, with around 76% as singletons. Source material: peripheral blood. The receptors stem from a woman aged 70-85 years with acute or convalescent COVID-19.

The chain employs TRBV9 and TRBJ2-7, with a tentative D call TRBD2 (5 bases). The CDR3 sequence is 16 residues long. Germline CDR1 is SGDLS and CDR2 is YYNGEE. Trimming cost V 0 bases and J 2 bases, with 15 bases left between them. In nucleotides, the CDR3 is TGTGCCAGCAGCGTAGGAGGGTTGAGTACGACCTACGAGCAGTACTTC. Protein sequence: CASSVGGLSTTYEQYF.

This clone has a handful of counts. The J gene is TRBJ1-5, the V gene TRBV7-9; D might be TRBD1 (6 bases). V was pared by 4 bases and J by 4 bases, with 8 bases between. The germline CDR1 and CDR2 sequences are SEHNR and FQNEAQ (reference sequence). The CDR3 totals 13 residues. The CDR3 here is CASSSGANQPQHF. The CDR3 nucleotides read TGTGCCAGCAGCTCAGGGGCGAATCAGCCCCAGCATTTT.

In its sample, this clone was seen a few times. The chain couples TRBV6-6 to TRBJ2-7; 9 nucleotides line up with TRBD2. CDR1 MNHNY and CDR2 SVGAGI come from the germline V gene (reference sequence). The CDR3 totals 14 residues. V gave up 5 bases and J gave up 6 bases; unmatched junction bases: 8. For the CDR3, the DNA is TGTGCCAGCAGTCCGCGGGGGGGCCTGGTCGAGCAGTACTTC. It encodes CASSPRGGLVEQYF.

The CDR3 DNA is TGTGCCAGCTCACCACCGCCTGGACAGGGGGCGTTACACTACGAGCAGTACTTC. Amino acid sequence: CASSPPPGQGALHYEQYF. The gene calls are TRBV18 and TRBJ2-7; 11 bases match TRBD1. With 0 bases clipped from V and 3 bases from J, the junction kept 10 bases outside the gene matches. CDR1 and CDR2 from the germline V gene are KGHSH and LQKENI. The CDR3 sequence is 18 residues long.

V is TRBV11-2 and J is TRBJ2-5; maybe TRBD2 (5 bases). The CDR3 is 13 amino acids. Trimming took 3 bases from V and 5 from J, leaving 10 bases between them. Germline lookup yields CDR1 SGHAT and CDR2 FQNNGV. In DNA, the CDR3 is TGTGCCAGCAGCTTGGAGAGGGTGGAGACCCAGTACTTC. It encodes CASSLERVETQYF.

A few counts support this clone. This chain links TRBV4-3 with TRBJ1-1; D is perhaps TRBD1 (6 bases). Trimming removed 0 bases from V and 2 bases from J, with 10 bases in between. Germline lookup yields CDR1 LGHNA and CDR2 YSLEER. CDR3 length: 15 amino acids. The CDR3 DNA follows: TGCGCCAGCAGCCAAGAAACAGGGTTTAACACTGAAGCTTTCTTT. It specifies CASSQETGFNTEAFF.

V and J are TRBV4-1 and TRBJ1-4, with D tentatively TRBD1 (6 bases). The V end was cut by 5 bases, the J end by 2 bases, with 9 bases between. The CDR3 consists of 14 residues. Germline-derived CDR1 and CDR2 are MGHRA and YSYEKL. The CDR3 loop is CASSSGQTNEKLFF. Written as DNA, the CDR3 is TGCGCCAGCAGCTCAGGACAGACTAATGAAAAACTGTTTTTT.

In its sample, this clone was seen once. V and J are TRBV25-1 and TRBJ2-2; TRBD1 agrees at 9 bases. The V and J ends lost 6 bases and 5 bases, in that order; junction bases with no gene match: 4. Germline CDR1 and CDR2: MGHDK and SYGVNS. The CDR3 is made up of 14 amino acids. In DNA form, the CDR3 reads TGTGCCAGCAGGCAGACAGGGGGAACCGGGGAGCTGTTTTTT. Translating gives CASRQTGGTGELFF.

The chain carries TRBV4-1 and TRBJ1-1; possibly TRBD1 for D (5 bases). The germline gives CDR1 MGHRA, CDR2 YSYEKL. V lost 0 bases and J lost 4, with 9 bases in between. This CDR3 comprises 14 residues. CDR3 in amino acids: CASSQDRGGTEAFF. The CDR3 DNA reads as TGCGCCAGCAGCCAAGATCGGGGGGGCACTGAAGCTTTCTTT.

By share, this clone ranks as large. The chain has TRBV28 and TRBJ1-1; no definite D call. Per the germline V gene, CDR1 is MDHEN and CDR2 is SYDVKM. The CDR3 has 16 amino acids. V was trimmed by 1 base and J by 4 bases, leaving 16 bases between them. The CDR3 loop reads CASSLSVWESSTEAFF. The CDR3 DNA sequence: TGTGCCAGCAGTTTATCCGTCTGGGAGTCGAGCACTGAAGCTTTCTTT.